These 16 T cell receptor beta chains were sequenced from one sample in a study of T cell repertoires in cytomegalovirus infection. Their antigens are not known. TCRdb passed the reads through MiXCR, listing each CDR3 protein once. This table has about 60,000 distinct CDR3 sequences, 33% appearing once. The specimen sequenced was PBMCs, sequenced either directly or after in vitro stimulation (not recorded which). Source of these receptors: a human donor in good health (CMV status not recorded). Some clones in this sample may be carry-over from other donors' samples.

This clonotype was found once. The chain joins TRBV2 to TRBJ1-6, with D perhaps TRBD1 (6 bases). Germline V gives CDR1 SNHLY, CDR2 FYNNEI. CDR3 length: 14 amino acids. V dropped 5 bases and J dropped 7 bases, with 12 bases sitting between them. The CDR3: CASSMDRQNSPLHF. In nucleotides, the CDR3 is TGTGCCAGCAGTATGGACAGACAAAATTCACCCCTCCACTTT.

V usage is TRBV7-4 and J usage is TRBJ1-1, with D uncertain. Germline loops: CDR1 SGHVT, CDR2 SQSDAQ. V lost 8 bases and J lost 0, with 22 bases in between. The CDR3 runs to 17 residues. The CDR3 sequence is CASAPPPGSSLNTEAFF. CDR3 coding DNA: TGTGCCAGCGCCCCGCCCCCGGGAAGCTCTCTGAACACTGAAGCTTTCTTT.

The chain recombines TRBV12-3 or TRBV12-4 with TRBJ2-3; no reliable D call. V gave up 6 bases and J gave up 1 base, with 11 bases separating them. This CDR3 comprises 14 residues. In DNA form, the CDR3 reads TGTGCCAGCAGCCTCATTAGGGGCACAGATACGCAGTATTTT. It encodes CASSLIRGTDTQYF.

The chain links TRBV20-1 to TRBJ2-1, with TRBD2 identical over 9 bases. The CDR3 is 14 amino acids. Per the germline V gene, CDR1 is DFQATT and CDR2 is SNEGSKA (reference sequence). V was pared by 5 bases and J by 10 bases, with 12 bases of the junction left unmatched. The CDR3, as DNA: TGCAGTGCTTATAGCGGGAGTCGCGGGAGAGAGCAGTTCTTC. Protein sequence: CSAYSGSRGREQFF.

The table lists this clonotype with many counts. The chain carries TRBV20-1 and TRBJ2-3, with 10 positions matching TRBD1. The CDR3 is made up of 14 amino acids. V was clipped by 5 bases and J by 0 bases; unmatched bases: 2. Looked up from germline, CDR1 is DFQATT and CDR2 is SNEGSKA (reference sequence). CDR3 coding DNA: TGCAGTGCTGGGACAGGGGTTAGCACAGATACGCAGTATTTT. Translation gives CSAGTGVSTDTQYF.

The gene calls are TRBV20-1 and TRBJ2-1, with TRBD2 identical over 8 bases. Germline assignment: CDR1 DFQATT and CDR2 SNEGSKA (reference sequence). Trimming took 8 bases from V and 6 from J; bases not matched to a gene: 12. The CDR3 runs to 14 residues. The CDR3 DNA is TGCAGTTGCCTCCCTACTAGCGGCGGCAATGAGCAGTTCTTC. Residues: CSCLPTSGGNEQFF.

The rearrangement uses TRBV12-3 or TRBV12-4 and TRBJ1-4; tentatively, D is TRBD1 (6 bases). The V end lost 6 bases, the J end lost 1 base, and 12 bases lay between the germline ends. The CDR3 is 15 residues long. The chain's CDR3 is CASRTAGVTNEKLFF. Written as DNA, the CDR3 is TGTGCCAGCAGAACCGCAGGGGTAACTAATGAAAAACTGTTTTTT.

There are a few counts of this clonotype. The chain combines TRBV29-1 with TRBJ2-7; D remains ambiguous. V was cut by 7 bases and J by 0 bases, with 13 bases left in between. CDR3 length equals 13 residues. Germline CDR1 SQVTM, CDR2 ANQGSEA. The CDR3 DNA reads as TGCAGCGCCGTGGCTAGGGTCTCCTACGAGCAGTACTTC. Its protein product is CSAVARVSYEQYF.

V gene TRBV12-3 or TRBV12-4 combines with J gene TRBJ2-7; D uncertain. V lost 2 bases and J 4 bases, leaving 12 bases between the germline ends. The CDR3 is made up of 14 amino acids. In DNA, the CDR3 is TGTGCCAGCAGTTTAAGGTTGGGGTTTTACGAGCAGTACTTC. As protein: CASSLRLGFYEQYF.

The chain couples TRBV27 to TRBJ2-7; TRBD1 matches at 10 bases. With 7 bases clipped from V and 0 bases from J, the junction kept 9 bases outside the gene matches. Germline loops: CDR1 MNHEY, CDR2 SMNVEV (reference sequence). The CDR3 consists of 16 residues. This CDR3 reads CASTRFGQGGSYEQYF. The CDR3 DNA reads as TGTGCCAGCACCAGATTCGGACAGGGGGGCTCCTACGAGCAGTACTTC.

V and J are TRBV6-2 or TRBV6-3 and TRBJ2-2; D ambiguous. Germline V gene sequence: CDR1 MNHEY, CDR2 SVGEGT. The CDR3 is 12 residues long. The V end was cut by 7 bases, the J end by 6 bases, with 9 bases between. The CDR3 DNA reads as TGTGCCAGCAATCGAGGACCCGGGGAGCTGTTTTTT. Translated, it gives CASNRGPGELFF.

This clonotype was recorded a few times. The chain carries TRBV15 and TRBJ1-5; no clear D gene. CDR1 and CDR2 (germline): LNHNV, YYDKDF (reference sequence). The V end was cut by 1 base, the J end by 3 bases, with 7 bases between. This CDR3 is 14 amino acids long. The CDR3 here is CATSRVPTNQPQHF. Written as DNA, the CDR3 is TGTGCCACCAGCAGAGTGCCCACCAATCAGCCCCAGCATTTT.

V is TRBV5-6 and J is TRBJ2-5, with 9 bases aligning to TRBD2. Germline lookup yields CDR1 SGHDT and CDR2 YYEEEE. This CDR3 is built from 15 residues. V lost 5 bases, J lost 6 bases, and 11 bases stayed unmatched. CDR3 loop: CASRHAGTSRKTQYF. CDR3 bases: TGTGCCAGCAGGCACGCCGGGACTAGCAGGAAGACCCAGTACTTC.

This clonotype was seen more than once but under ten times. V usage is TRBV10-3 and J usage is TRBJ1-2, with 7 bases aligning to TRBD1. The germline V gene encodes CDR1 ENHRY and CDR2 SYGVKD. The CDR3 contains 13 residues. Trimming took 10 bases from V and 3 from J; bases not matched to a gene: 8. The CDR3 DNA reads TGTGCCACGGGGGGCACAGGGGACTATGGCTACACCTTC. Translation: CATGGTGDYGYTF.

This chain joins TRBV7-9 and TRBJ2-5; a weak D match, TRBD1 (6 bases). Germline V gene sequence: CDR1 SEHNR, CDR2 FQNEAQ (reference sequence). V gave up 5 bases and J gave up 0 bases, with 16 bases separating them. The CDR3 is 16 residues long. The CDR3 nucleotides are TGTGCCAGCAGCCGATACACAGGGTCGTACCAAGAGACCCAGTACTTC. Its translation: CASSRYTGSYQETQYF.

The J gene is TRBJ1-1, the V gene TRBV24-1; tentatively, D is TRBD1 (6 bases). The germline gives CDR1 KGHDR, CDR2 SFDVKD. The ends were cut back, 4 bases at V and 1 base at J, with 24 bases in the middle. The CDR3 length is 19 residues. This CDR3 is CATSDQEGGRERENTEAFF. For the CDR3, the DNA is TGTGCCACCAGTGACCAAGAGGGGGGCAGGGAGAGGGAGAACACTGAAGCTTTCTTT.